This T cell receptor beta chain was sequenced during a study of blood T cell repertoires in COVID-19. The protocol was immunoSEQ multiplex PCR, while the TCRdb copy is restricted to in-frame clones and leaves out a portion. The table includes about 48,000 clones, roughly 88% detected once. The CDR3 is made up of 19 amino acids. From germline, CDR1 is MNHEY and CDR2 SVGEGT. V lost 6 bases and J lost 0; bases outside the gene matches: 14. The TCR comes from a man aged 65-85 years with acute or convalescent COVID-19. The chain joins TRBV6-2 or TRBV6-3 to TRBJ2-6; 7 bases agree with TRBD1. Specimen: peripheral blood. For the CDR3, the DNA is TGTGCCAGCAGCAGTTACGGGACAGCCTGGAGCTCTGGGGCCAACGTCCTGACTTTC. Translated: CASSSYGTAWSSGANVLTF.